Shown below are 2 T cell receptor beta chains from a single sample sequenced in a study of a mutant IDH1 vaccine in newly diagnosed glioma. Time point denoted: baseline, week 1 (first vaccination visit). The treatment was: pre-vaccination baseline after standard-of-care therapy. Repertoires were generated with immunoSEQ multiplex PCR, while TCRdb's copy carries only in-frame clones and drops some. The table records approximately 36,000 clones, around 80% of them present only once. The sample consisted of PBMCs, taken from a glioma patient treated with radiotherapy, temozolomide or both. The receptors come from a man between 40 and 49 years old with glioma. Some clones in this sample may be carry-over from other donors' samples.

The rearrangement uses TRBV7-9 and TRBJ2-1; no reliable D call. The germline V gene has CDR1 SEHNR and CDR2 FQNEAQ (reference sequence). The CDR3 has 15 residues. Trimming removed 5 bases from V and 2 bases from J, with 13 bases in between. CDR3 amino acids: CASSLAEHPYNEQFF. The CDR3 DNA reads TGTGCCAGCAGCCTTGCGGAGCATCCCTACAATGAGCAGTTCTTC.

This sequence joins TRBV6-1 and TRBJ2-7; D may be TRBD1 or TRBD2 (7 bases each). Germline values: CDR1 MNHNS, CDR2 SASEGT. The CDR3 spans 17 residues. V lost 3 bases and J 3 bases, leaving 21 bases between the germline ends. The CDR3 bases are TGTGCCAGCAGTGATGCCGCAGGGGGGGATTGGGGCTACGAGCAGTACTTC. Translation: CASSDAAGGDWGYEQYF.